This T cell receptor beta chain is from a study of T cells in Graves' hyperthyroidism and ophthalmopathy. This clonotype came up a few times. The antigen is unknown. RNA transcripts served as the template for amplifying TCR beta CDR3 regions. The study used the HTBI primer set for a first-round RT-PCR of the TCR CDR3. MiXCR was run by TCRdb on the multiplex PCR reads, yielding one entry per CDR3 protein. The sample lists about 640,000 distinct CDR3 sequences, over 40% occurring once. Germline V gives CDR1 SGHTA, CDR2 FQGTGA. The CDR3 consists of 13 residues. The J segment lost 6 bases and the V segment lost 10 bases, leaving 5 bases of the junction unmatched. Study outcomes and limitations: The majority of expanded thyroid clonotypes above 0.001 also appeared in blood.

The rearrangement links TRBV7-3 to TRBJ2-2; 10 nucleotides align to TRBD2. This clonotype was obtained from an adult man with Graves' disease, either hyperthyroidism or ophthalmopathy (not recorded which). The source material was peripheral blood or thyroid tissue (not recorded which). Written as DNA, the CDR3 is TGTGCCACCGGGACTAGCGAGCCCGGGGAGCTGTTTTTT. The encoded protein is CATGTSEPGELFF.